Listed here are 32 T cell receptor beta chains from one sample, sequenced in a study of cytomegalovirus exposure and HLA in healthy donors. This PCR relied on a set of 60 Vbeta primers and 13 Jbeta primers. TCRdb keeps only in-frame clones here, not all; method: immunoSEQ multiplex PCR. Its listing shows around 140,000 clones. Sequencing was done on a sample of PBMCs. The receptor source for this set is a woman aged 40 to 50 in good health and CMV-seronegative.

V is TRBV11-2 and J is TRBJ1-5, with D tentatively TRBD1 (5 bases). V gave up 4 bases and J gave up 4 bases, with 11 bases separating them. The CDR3 loop spans 14 amino acids. CDR1 and CDR2 (germline): SGHAT, FQNNGV. The CDR3 sequence is CASSWGGGNQPQHF. As DNA, the CDR3 is TGTGCCAGCAGCTGGGGGGGAGGTAATCAGCCCCAGCATTTT.

The V call is TRBV7-7, the J call TRBJ2-7; 7 bases fit TRBD2. The CDR3 extends over 16 amino acids. Per the germline V gene, CDR1 is SSHAT and CDR2 is FNYEAQ (reference sequence). The CDR3 loop reads CASSFFAGTTPGEQYV. In nucleotides, the CDR3 is TGTGCTAGCAGCTTCTTCGCCGGGACTACTCCAGGAGAGCAGTACGTC.

Comment on this clone: One junction end does not reproduce the germline sequence, and a read error may be involved. The gene calls are TRBV7-2 and TRBJ2-1; D call uncertain. The CDR3 spans 12 residues. From germline, CDR1 is SGHTA and CDR2 FQGNSA. CDR3 DNA: TGTGCCAGCAGCCGCGGTTCCCCCGAGCGGTTCTTC. Protein sequence: CASSRGSPERFF.

The rearrangement links TRBV15 to TRBJ1-2; 8 bases map to TRBD1. With 5 bases clipped from V and 14 bases from J, the junction kept 7 bases outside the gene matches. The germline CDR1 and CDR2 sequences are LNHNV and YYDKDF (reference sequence). This CDR3 is 11 amino acids long. For the CDR3, the DNA is TGTGCCACCAGCGGAGGGGACAGGAAAACCTTC. It codes for CATSGGDRKTF.

V and J are TRBV5-1 and TRBJ2-2; 7 positions agree with TRBD1. The V and J ends lost 6 bases and 1 base, in that order; junction bases with no gene match: 12. This CDR3 region has 17 residues. Germline values: CDR1 SGHRS, CDR2 YFSETQ. The CDR3 reads CASTLRPGQMNTGELFF. DNA for the CDR3: TGCGCCAGCACCCTTCGACCGGGACAGATGAACACCGGGGAGCTGTTTTTT.

The CDR3 region is CASRRTGGTNEKLFF. The CDR3 DNA reads as TGTGCCAGCAGGCGGACAGGGGGCACTAATGAAAAACTGTTTTTT. The chain recombines TRBV28 with TRBJ1-4; 11 nucleotides align to TRBD1. The germline CDR1 and CDR2 sequences are MDHEN and SYDVKM. The J segment lost 2 bases and the V segment lost 6 bases, leaving 2 bases of the junction unmatched. The CDR3 has 15 amino acids.

The rearrangement uses TRBV7-9 and TRBJ2-7; maybe TRBD2 (5 bases). The CDR3 sequence is 12 residues long. V lost 5 bases to trimming and J lost 8 bases, with 13 bases between them. CDR1 SEHNR and CDR2 FQNEAQ come from the germline V gene (reference sequence). The CDR3 DNA follows: TGTGCCAGCAGCGCGGTGGCCGGGAAGCAGTACTTC. It encodes CASSAVAGKQYF.

The genes are TRBV4-3 and TRBJ1-2; D not resolved. This CDR3 contains 14 residues. V lost 0 bases, J lost 2 bases, and 7 bases lay in between. In germline, CDR1 is LGHNA, CDR2 YSLEER. DNA for the CDR3: TGCGCCAGCAGCCAAGACGAGGCAAACTATGGCTACACCTTC. It is translated as CASSQDEANYGYTF.

This chain joins TRBV6-6 and TRBJ1-2; possible D gene TRBD1, 5 bases. The V and J ends lost 7 bases and 4 bases respectively, with 10 bases between them. The CDR3 loop spans 12 amino acids. The germline gives CDR1 MNHNY, CDR2 SVGAGI (reference sequence). CDR3 bases: TGTGCCAGCACGAGACAGATCTATGGCTACACCTTC. Protein sequence: CASTRQIYGYTF.

The chain links TRBV7-3 to TRBJ2-3; 7 bases are a match to TRBD1. V gave up 6 bases and J gave up 0 bases; unmatched junction bases: 9. CDR1 SGHTA and CDR2 FQGTGA come from the germline V gene. The CDR3 contains 16 residues. CDR3 amino acids: CASSLYAGGSTDTQYF. The DNA for the CDR3 is TGTGCCAGCAGTCTTTATGCAGGGGGAAGCACAGATACGCAGTATTTT.

V gene TRBV5-1 combines with J gene TRBJ2-3, with D perhaps TRBD2 (6 bases). CDR1 is SGHRS, CDR2 YFSETQ, per germline. The length of the CDR3 is 17 residues. Trimming removed 0 bases from V and 2 bases from J, with 16 bases in between. The CDR3 DNA reads TGCGCCAGCAGCTTGGTTGTCCTCGGAGGGGTCACAGATACGCAGTATTTT. Amino acids: CASSLVVLGGVTDTQYF.

The chain links TRBV5-1 to TRBJ2-7; D may be TRBD2 (6 bases). Germline lookup yields CDR1 SGHRS and CDR2 YFSETQ. Trimming pared 1 base from V and 4 bases from J, leaving 12 bases between. The CDR3 contains 14 residues. CDR3 loop: CASSLNRDWYEQYF. The CDR3 DNA is TGCGCCAGCAGCTTGAACCGGGACTGGTACGAGCAGTACTTC.

The chain is built from TRBV7-9 and TRBJ2-3; D remains ambiguous. Germline CDR1 reads SEHNR; CDR2 reads FQNEAQ (reference sequence). V shed 6 bases and J shed 5 bases, with 12 bases lying between them. The CDR3 is 13 amino acids. For the CDR3, the DNA is TGTGCCAGCAGGTCGTTAGCCATAGATACGCAGTATTTT. This sequence encodes CASRSLAIDTQYF.

The chain employs TRBV14 and TRBJ1-6; unclear D gene. The length of the CDR3 is 15 residues. Germline-derived CDR1 and CDR2 are SGHDN and FVKESK. Trimming removed 0 bases from V and 9 bases from J, with 12 bases in between. CDR3: CASSQDARRGSPLHF. The CDR3 nucleotides read TGTGCCAGCAGCCAAGATGCCAGACGAGGTTCACCCCTCCACTTT.

The CDR3 DNA is TGTGCCAGCAGCGGGTCCGCTCGCCGGGGGGGCTCTGGGGCCAACGTCCTGACTTTC. Encoded protein: CASSGSARRGGSGANVLTF. The V and J genes are TRBV9 and TRBJ2-6; 8 nucleotides agree with TRBD2. Germline V gives CDR1 SGDLS, CDR2 YYNGEE. CDR3 length: 19 amino acids. The V segment lost 3 bases and the J segment 0 bases; nucleotides outside the gene matches: 11.

The chain uses TRBV10-3 and TRBJ2-5; 8 bases agree with TRBD1. The J segment lost 3 bases and the V segment lost 6 bases, leaving 0 bases of the junction unmatched. Germline V gives CDR1 ENHRY, CDR2 SYGVKD. The CDR3 sequence is 12 residues long. The CDR3 DNA reads as TGTGCCATCAGGGACAGGGAAGAGACCCAGTACTTC. Translation: CAIRDREETQYF.

The chain joins TRBV6-5 to TRBJ1-1, with 7 bases lining up with TRBD1. CDR1 is MNHEY and CDR2 is SVGAGI in the germline V gene. This CDR3 region has 16 residues. The J segment lost 2 bases and the V segment lost 0 bases, leaving 6 bases of the junction unmatched. CDR3 region: CASSYSTGQRNTEAFF. The CDR3, as DNA: TGTGCCAGCAGTTACTCTACGGGACAGCGCAACACTGAAGCTTTCTTT.

The DNA of the CDR3 is TGTGCCAGCAGCGTATATAGGAACACCGGGGAGCTGTTTTTT. Its protein product is CASSVYRNTGELFF. The chain couples TRBV9 to TRBJ2-2; D unresolved. V was shortened by 1 base and J by 1 base, with 5 bases between the two germline ends. Germline CDR1 reads SGDLS; CDR2 reads YYNGEE. This CDR3 is built from 14 residues.

The chain has TRBV7-6 and TRBJ1-6, with 7 nucleotides matching TRBD1. The CDR3 contains 17 residues. The V gene end was trimmed by 3 bases and the J gene end by 0 bases; junction bases not matched to a gene: 5. Germline CDR1 reads SGHVS; CDR2 reads FNYEAQ. The CDR3: CASSFRSGGSYNSPLHF. DNA for the CDR3: TGTGCCAGCAGCTTTCGTTCAGGGGGCTCCTATAATTCACCCCTCCACTTT.

The chain recombines TRBV28 with TRBJ1-6; possible D gene TRBD1, 5 bases. The CDR3 is made up of 18 amino acids. Germline V gives CDR1 MDHEN, CDR2 SYDVKM. Trimming took off 2 bases at V and 0 bases at J, with 14 bases between the two ends. In nucleotides, the CDR3 is TGTGCCAGCAGTTTAAGGTCCAGGGTCTTCTCCTATAATTCACCCCTCCACTTT. It is translated as CASSLRSRVFSYNSPLHF.

The chain couples TRBV7-9 to TRBJ1-2; unclear D gene. The CDR3 loop spans 14 amino acids. Per the germline V gene, CDR1 is SEHNR and CDR2 is FQNEAQ (reference sequence). Between the trimmed V and J ends, which lost 0 bases and 1 base, there was a span of 6 bases. The CDR3 bases are TGTGCCAGCAGCTTAGCCGGGGTTAACTATGGCTACACCTTC. Its protein is CASSLAGVNYGYTF.

The chain has TRBV10-3 and TRBJ2-3; 12 bases are a match to TRBD2. Germline-derived CDR1 and CDR2 are ENHRY and SYGVKD. V dropped 10 bases and J dropped 5; count of bases not matched to a gene: 7. The CDR3 spans 14 residues. CDR3 sequence: CATLTSGGLDTQYF. The CDR3 DNA reads TGTGCCACCCTTACTAGCGGGGGGTTAGATACGCAGTATTTT.

The rearrangement links TRBV28 to TRBJ2-3, with D possibly being TRBD2 (6 bases). Trimming took 5 bases from V and 0 from J, leaving 9 bases between them. Germline V gene data show CDR1 as MDHEN and CDR2 as SYDVKM. This CDR3 has 14 residues. The CDR3 loop reads CASSLGLSTDTQYF. CDR3 nucleotides: TGTGCCAGCAGTCTGGGACTTAGCACAGATACGCAGTATTTT.

V gene TRBV21-1 combines with J gene TRBJ2-2; the table gives TRBD1 as D, unverified against the DNA. TRBV21-1 has pseudogene status. The CDR3 covers 15 residues. The CDR3 bases are TGTGCCAGCAGCCGCGGTAGGGGCAGCACCGGGGAGCTGTTTTTT. Protein sequence: CASSRGRGSTGELFF.

The V gene is TRBV5-4, the J gene TRBJ2-5; 10 positions match TRBD2. The CDR3 contains 16 residues. CDR1 and CDR2 (germline): SGHNT, YYREEE (reference sequence). The junction had 9 bases not matched to a gene; V was cut back by 4 bases and J by 3 bases. The CDR3 sequence: CASSPIVAGGKETQYF. CDR3 DNA sequence: TGTGCCAGCAGCCCCATAGTAGCGGGGGGTAAAGAGACCCAGTACTTC.

The chain recombines TRBV7-2 with TRBJ2-5; TRBD1 agrees at 9 bases. CDR3 size: 17 residues. Germline loops: CDR1 SGHTA, CDR2 FQGNSA. The junction had 14 bases not matched to a gene; V was cut back by 7 bases and J by 2 bases. DNA of the CDR3: TGTGCCAGCACCGTGGGAGGGACAGGGATAGGGCAAGAGACCCAGTACTTC. It codes for CASTVGGTGIGQETQYF.

This chain joins TRBV6-1 and TRBJ1-2; weak D call: TRBD1 (5 bases). The CDR3 contains 15 residues. CDR1 and CDR2 from the germline V gene are MNHNS and SASEGT. V gave up 3 bases and J gave up 5 bases, with 16 bases separating them. The CDR3 here is CASSDPSGGLYGYTF. DNA of the CDR3: TGTGCCAGCAGTGACCCGTCTGGGGGGTTGTATGGCTACACCTTC.

J is TRBJ1-1 and V is TRBV6-1; D perhaps matches TRBD1 (5 bases). V was shortened by 8 bases and J by 4 bases, with 14 bases between the two germline ends. Germline CDR1 is MNHNS and CDR2 is SASEGT. The CDR3 has 13 amino acids. As DNA, the CDR3 is TGTGCCAGCTTCCAGGGAGGGAGCACTGAAGCTTTCTTT. Its translation is CASFQGGSTEAFF.

The V call is TRBV29-1, the J call TRBJ1-2; possible D gene TRBD1, 6 bases. This CDR3 contains 12 residues. The V end lost 6 bases, the J end lost 1 base, and 9 bases lay between the germline ends. The germline gives CDR1 SQVTM, CDR2 ANQGSEA. In nucleotides, the CDR3 is TGCAGCGTGGGCAGGGGTAACTATGGCTACACCTTC. Its translation: CSVGRGNYGYTF.

V gene TRBV10-2 combines with J gene TRBJ1-4; D might be TRBD1 (6 bases). The CDR3 totals 15 residues. Germline V gives CDR1 WSHSY, CDR2 SAAADI. V gave up 6 bases and J gave up 3 bases, with 14 bases separating them. CDR3: CASRVGGAPNEKLFF. CDR3 sequence (DNA): TGCGCCAGCAGAGTTGGGGGGGCCCCTAATGAAAAACTGTTTTTT.

This rearrangement joins TRBV25-1 to TRBJ2-2, with a tentative D call TRBD2 (5 bases). Germline CDR1 reads MGHDK; CDR2 reads SYGVNS. The CDR3 is 15 residues long. V dropped 2 bases and J dropped 2 bases, with 9 bases sitting between them. CDR3 loop: CASSERGRNTGELFF. In DNA, the CDR3 is TGTGCCAGCAGTGAACGGGGTCGAAACACCGGGGAGCTGTTTTTT. Using reference TRBV25-1 and TRBJ2-2 for the parts outside the CDR3, the full variable domain is EADIYQTPRYLVIGTGKKITLECSQTMGHDKMYWYQQDPGMELHLIHYSYGVNSTEKGDLSSESTVSRIRTEHFPLTLESARPSHTSQYLCASSERGRNTGELFFGEGSRLTVL.

The rearrangement uses TRBV7-9 and TRBJ1-2; D possibly corresponds to TRBD1 (5 bases). This CDR3 is 14 amino acids long. Germline V gene sequence: CDR1 SEHNR, CDR2 FQNEAQ (reference sequence). V lost 2 bases and J 4 bases, leaving 11 bases between the germline ends. The CDR3 is CASSLMDKSYGYTF. For the CDR3, the DNA is TGTGCCAGCAGCTTAATGGACAAATCCTATGGCTACACCTTC.